The 4 T cell receptor beta chains presented below share a single source sample, sequenced in a study of long-term antiretroviral therapy in people with HIV (dated by TCRdb to about 2022). Sequencing of the TRB variable region was done with the immunoSEQ hsTCRB v3.0 assay at survey level resolution. TCRdb's version of the immuneACCESS table is confined to in-frame rearrangements and falls short of the full clone set. An unresolved V gene accounts for under half of the shortfall where checked; the remainder is of unknown origin. Counted in this sample were about 31,000 clones; 80% to 90% of them appeared once. 3.8% of the sample is in the top ten clones. The sample here was unsorted PBMCs, taken 0.8 years before starting antiretroviral therapy. The source is a man aged 18 to 29 with HIV.

V usage is TRBV5-5 and J usage is TRBJ2-3; no definite D call. Trimming stripped 2 bases from V and 4 bases from J, with 8 bases between. CDR3 length: 13 amino acids. From germline, CDR1 is SGHKS and CDR2 YYEKEE (reference sequence). The CDR3 DNA reads as TGTGCCAGCAGCTTTATTCGGGCAGATACGCAGTATTTT. It is translated as CASSFIRADTQYF.

This chain joins TRBV7-8 and TRBJ1-5, with D perhaps TRBD1 (6 bases). The germline CDR1 and CDR2 sequences are SGHVS and FQNEAQ. The CDR3 sequence is 15 residues long. The V end lost 5 bases, the J end lost 5 bases, and 16 bases lay between the germline ends. For the CDR3, the DNA is TGTGCCAGCAGCCCCGATCACCAGGGGTATCAGCCCCAGCATTTT. Encoded protein: CASSPDHQGYQPQHF. Looking up the rest from reference TRBV7-8 and TRBJ1-5 gives the full variable domain: GAGVSQSPRYKVAKRGQDVALRCDPISGHVSLFWYQQALGQGPEFLTYFQNEAQLDKSGLPSDRFFAERPEGSVSTLKIQRTQQEDSAVYLCASSPDHQGYQPQHFGDGTRLSIL.

This clone was counted once. The genes are TRBV6-1 and TRBJ1-1; 9 positions agree with TRBD1. Germline V lookup: CDR1 MNHNS, CDR2 SASEGT. The junction had 2 bases not matched to a gene; V was cut back by 5 bases and J by 4 bases. The CDR3 is 13 amino acids. The CDR3, as DNA: TGTGCCAGCAGTAGGGGACAGGGCACTGAAGCTTTCTTT. It yields the protein CASSRGQGTEAFF.

The chain employs TRBV5-6 and TRBJ2-1; TRBD1 aligns across 8 bases. The junction had 9 bases not matched to a gene; V was cut back by 4 bases and J by 6 bases. Germline V gene sequence: CDR1 SGHDT, CDR2 YYEEEE. The CDR3 has 15 residues. The CDR3 DNA is TGTGCCAGCAGCGAAGGGACAGGTTTTCGCAATGAGCAGTTCTTC. Its translation is CASSEGTGFRNEQFF.